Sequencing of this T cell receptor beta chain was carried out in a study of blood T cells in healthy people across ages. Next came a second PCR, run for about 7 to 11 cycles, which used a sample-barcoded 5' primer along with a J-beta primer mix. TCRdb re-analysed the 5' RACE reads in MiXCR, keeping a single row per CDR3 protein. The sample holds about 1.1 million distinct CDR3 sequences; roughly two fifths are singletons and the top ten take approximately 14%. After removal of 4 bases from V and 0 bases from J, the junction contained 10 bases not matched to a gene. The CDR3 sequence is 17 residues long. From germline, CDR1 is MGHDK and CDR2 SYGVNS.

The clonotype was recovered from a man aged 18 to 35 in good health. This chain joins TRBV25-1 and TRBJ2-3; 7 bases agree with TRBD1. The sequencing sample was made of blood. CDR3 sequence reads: CASSGYRDRASTDTQYF. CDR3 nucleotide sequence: TGTGCCAGCAGTGGTTACCGGGACAGAGCTAGCACAGATACGCAGTATTTT. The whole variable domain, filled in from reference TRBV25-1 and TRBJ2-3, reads EADIYQTPRYLVIGTGKKITLECSQTMGHDKMYWYQQDPGMELHLIHYSYGVNSTEKGDLSSESTVSRIRTEHFPLTLESARPSHTSQYLCASSGYRDRASTDTQYFGPGTRLTVL.